A selection of T cell receptor beta chains follows, all from one sample in a study of OX40 agonist ivuxolimab in advanced cancers. TCRdb keeps only in-frame clones here, not all; method: immunoSEQ multiplex PCR. This sample has around 62,000 clones; about 79% occur once, and the top ten carry 2.4%. The sequenced sample was CD4+ or CD8+ T cells sorted from blood, obtained in a trial of the OX40 agonist ivuxolimab. The source of these receptors is an adult with an advanced solid tumor such as melanoma, head and neck, liver or kidney cancer. CDR3s include the opening cysteine and the closing phenylalanine or tryptophan. D genes are given only for firm matches. Rows may omit the clone size; those that give it use once, few, many or a size class.

D gene: NA; J gene: TRBJ1-2; clone size: few; V gene: TRBV2; CDR3 DNA: TGTGCCAGCAAAGGTGGGGGACTTTGGTCTTATGGCTACACCTTC; CDR3 protein: CASKGGGLWSYGYTF
D gene: TRBD1; J gene: TRBJ1-5; clone size: NA; V gene: TRBV7-8; CDR3 DNA: TGTGCCAGCAGCTCAGAATTAGCTCCGGGACAGGGGCACTGGGGGGGCAATCAGCCCCAGCATTTT; CDR3 protein: CASSSELAPGQGHWGGNQPQHF
D gene: NA; J gene: TRBJ2-1; clone size: NA; V gene: TRBV6-5; CDR3 DNA: TGTGCCAGCAGTTTGACTGGACCCAATGAGCAGTTCTTC; CDR3 protein: CASSLTGPNEQFF
D gene: NA; J gene: TRBJ1-3; clone size: NA; V gene: TRBV5-1; CDR3 DNA: TGCGCCAGCAGCTTACAGGACGGTGGAAACACCATATATTTT; CDR3 protein: CASSLQDGGNTIYF
D gene: NA; J gene: TRBJ1-2; clone size: once; V gene: TRBV18; CDR3 DNA: TGTGCCCCAAAGGGGGGGAACTATGGCTACACCTTC; CDR3 protein: CAPKGGNYGYTF
D gene: NA; J gene: TRBJ2-3; clone size: NA; V gene: TRBV5-1; CDR3 DNA: TGCGCCAGCAGCTTGGGTGGGGGGGCACGGACAGATACGCAGTATTTT; CDR3 protein: CASSLGGGARTDTQYF
D gene: NA; J gene: TRBJ1-2; clone size: NA; V gene: TRBV5-6; CDR3 DNA: TGTGCCAACAGCGCCAGACAGAGAACTAACTATGGCTACACCTTC; CDR3 protein: CANSARQRTNYGYTF
D gene: NA; J gene: TRBJ1-6; clone size: NA; V gene: TRBV4-1; CDR3 DNA: TGCGCCAGCAGCCAAGATGGTCACTCCCCCCACTTT; CDR3 protein: CASSQDGHSPHF
D gene: NA; J gene: TRBJ1-5; clone size: NA; V gene: TRBV6-1; CDR3 DNA: TGTGCCGGAACGAGGGACGGCAATCAGCCCCAGCATTTT; CDR3 protein: CAGTRDGNQPQHF
D gene: NA; J gene: TRBJ1-5; clone size: NA; V gene: TRBV9; CDR3 DNA: TGTGCCAGCAGCGTAGGACCGGGGGGCAATCAGCCCCAGCATTTT; CDR3 protein: CASSVGPGGNQPQHF
D gene: NA; J gene: TRBJ2-7; clone size: NA; V gene: TRBV5-6; CDR3 DNA: TGTGCCAGCAGCCAGACGGGGGTCTCGAGGGAGCAGTACTTC; CDR3 protein: CASSQTGVSREQYF
D gene: NA; J gene: TRBJ2-7; clone size: NA; V gene: TRBV6-6; CDR3 DNA: TGTGCCAGCAGCCGAGGAGGCGGTTCCTACGAGCAGTACTTC; CDR3 protein: CASSRGGGSYEQYF